The 31 T cell receptor beta chains below were found in one sample sequenced in a study of cytomegalovirus exposure and HLA in healthy donors. The repertoire was sequenced with immunoSEQ multiplex PCR; TCRdb's copy has only in-frame clones and lacks some. The sample lists approximately 100,000 clones; 88% were seen once. The source material was PBMCs. All receptors come from a woman aged 18-29 years in good health and CMV-seropositive.

The V and J genes are TRBV2 and TRBJ1-2; the match to TRBD1 covers 8 bases. The length of the CDR3 is 16 residues. The junction had 15 bases not matched to a gene; V was cut back by 6 bases and J by 6 bases. Germline CDR1 SNHLY, CDR2 FYNNEI. The CDR3 sequence is CASSGGQGNVWDGYTF. CDR3 nucleotides: TGTGCCAGCAGCGGCGGACAGGGAAACGTTTGGGATGGCTACACCTTC. Full variable domain (remainder filled in from reference TRBV2 and TRBJ1-2): EPEVTQTPSHQVTQMGQEVILRCVPISNHLYFYWYRQILGQKVEFLVSFYNNEISEKSEIFDDQFSVERPDGSNFTLKIRSTKLEDSAMYFCASSGGQGNVWDGYTFGSGTRLTVV.

The chain links TRBV25-1 to TRBJ2-1; TRBD1 matches 8 bases. Unmatched junction bases numbered 7, after V lost 2 bases and J lost 4 bases. Germline CDR1 MGHDK, CDR2 SYGVNS. This CDR3 contains 16 residues. CDR3 loop: CASSEMPGGKYNEQFF. The CDR3 DNA reads TGTGCCAGCAGTGAAATGCCAGGGGGCAAGTACAATGAGCAGTTCTTC. The full variable domain, in which reference TRBV25-1 and TRBJ2-1 provide the parts outside the CDR3, is EADIYQTPRYLVIGTGKKITLECSQTMGHDKMYWYQQDPGMELHLIHYSYGVNSTEKGDLSSESTVSRIRTEHFPLTLESARPSHTSQYLCASSEMPGGKYNEQFFGPGTRLTVL.

This clone was seen just once. The V and J genes are TRBV9 and TRBJ2-3, with 7 bases identical to TRBD2. The CDR3 is made up of 16 amino acids. The germline CDR1 and CDR2 sequences are SGDLS and YYNGEE. V lost 3 bases and J lost 0; bases outside the gene matches: 7. CDR3 amino acids: CASSEATSLSTDTQYF. Here the CDR3 DNA reads TGTGCCAGCAGCGAGGCGACTAGCCTTAGCACAGATACGCAGTATTTT.

This clone occurred once. The chain couples TRBV2 to TRBJ2-3; 9 bases align to TRBD1. Germline V CDR1 and CDR2: SNHLY, FYNNEI. The CDR3 spans 14 residues. V shed 7 bases, J shed 3 bases, and the junction held 5 bases outside the gene matches. The CDR3 here is CASTGQGNTDTQYF. The CDR3 region has the DNA TGTGCCAGCACTGGACAGGGGAATACAGATACGCAGTATTTT.

DNA for the CDR3: TGCGCCAGCAGCCAACAGGGATTCACCACAGATACGCAGTATTTT. Its translation: CASSQQGFTTDTQYF. The genes are TRBV4-3 and TRBJ2-3, with D perhaps TRBD1 (5 bases). CDR3 size: 15 residues. From germline, CDR1 is LGHNA and CDR2 YSLEER. Trimming removed 2 bases at V and 2 bases at J, with 11 bases between.

This chain links TRBV5-6 with TRBJ2-1; 9 bases align to TRBD1. CDR1 SGHDT and CDR2 YYEEEE come from the germline V gene. The CDR3 is 16 amino acids. V lost 5 bases, J lost 8 bases, and 14 bases stayed unmatched. DNA of the CDR3: TGTGCCAGCAGTTTTCTGACAGGGGGGGGCCGAGATGAGCAGTTCTTC. It translates to CASSFLTGGGRDEQFF.

This chain uses TRBV11-2 with TRBJ2-1; D possibly corresponds to TRBD1 (6 bases). The germline gives CDR1 SGHAT, CDR2 FQNNGV. V gave up 2 bases and J gave up 6 bases, with 8 bases separating them. The CDR3 covers 13 residues. Written as DNA, the CDR3 is TGTGCCAGCAGCTTAAACAGGGTCAATGAGCAGTTCTTC. Residues: CASSLNRVNEQFF.

A few counts support this clone. The V and J genes are TRBV20-1 and TRBJ2-3; possible D gene TRBD1, 6 bases. Deletions cut 5 bases from V and 8 bases from J, with 11 bases between. Germline CDR1 reads DFQATT; CDR2 reads SNEGSKA (reference sequence). The CDR3 runs 11 residues. In DNA, the CDR3 is TGCAGTGCTGTACAGGGACGTACGCAGTATTTT. Amino acids: CSAVQGRTQYF.

The V and J genes are TRBV28 and TRBJ2-7, with 7 bases lining up with TRBD1. The CDR3 length is 13 residues. Per germline, CDR1 MDHEN and CDR2 SYDVKM. V trimming: 6 bases; J trimming: 0 bases; junction bases outside the gene matches: 2. The DNA of the CDR3 is TGTGCCAGCAGGGGGACAGTCTCCTACGAGCAGTACTTC. Translating gives CASRGTVSYEQYF.

The chain has TRBV21-1 and TRBJ1-1; no check of the table's D call, TRBD1, against the DNA was made. TRBV21-1 is recorded as a pseudogene. The CDR3 covers 15 residues. Written as DNA, the CDR3 is TGTGCCAGTATAGGGGGTCTCGGTCGAAGCACTGAAGCTTTCTTT. Translating it yields CASIGGLGRSTEAFF.

The DNA for the CDR3 is TGTGCCAGCAGCTTCCGGACAGACTCACCCCTCCACTTT. Amino acid sequence: CASSFRTDSPLHF. The chain couples TRBV7-9 to TRBJ1-6; D may be TRBD1 (6 bases). Trimming left V 3 bases short and J 10 bases short, with 10 bases between. From germline, CDR1 is SEHNR and CDR2 FQNEAQ (reference sequence). This CDR3 comprises 13 residues.

The chain has TRBV4-1 and TRBJ2-7, with TRBD2 as a possible D gene (6 bases). Germline CDR1 is MGHRA and CDR2 is YSYEKL. This CDR3 region has 14 residues. Trimming took 3 bases from V and 7 from J, leaving 16 bases between them. For the CDR3, the DNA is TGCGCCAGCAGCCATCTGCCTGGTGGGAGGGAGCAGTACTTC. It encodes CASSHLPGGREQYF.

V gene TRBV5-1 combines with J gene TRBJ2-5, with D possibly matching TRBD2 (5 bases). V was pared by 0 bases and J by 1 base, with 13 bases between. In germline, CDR1 is SGHRS, CDR2 YFSETQ. The CDR3 totals 16 residues. CDR3 in amino acids: CASSLEAAGAQETQYF. Written as DNA, the CDR3 is TGCGCCAGCAGCTTGGAAGCGGCAGGAGCCCAAGAGACCCAGTACTTC.

The V and J genes are TRBV9 and TRBJ2-5; D unresolved. Germline CDR1 and CDR2: SGDLS and YYNGEE. V was pared by 3 bases and J by 5 bases, with 11 bases between. The CDR3 loop spans 13 amino acids. For the CDR3, the DNA is TGTGCCAGCAGCGCGGCCCAGGTGGAGACCCAGTACTTC. Translated: CASSAAQVETQYF.

The chain couples TRBV29-1 to TRBJ2-5; 9 nucleotides match TRBD1. Germline V gene data show CDR1 as SQVTM and CDR2 as ANQGSEA. CDR3 length: 15 residues. With V trimmed by 3 bases and J by 5 bases, 10 bases remained unmatched. CDR3 sequence reads: CSVDIGTGPPETQYF. CDR3 DNA sequence: TGCAGCGTTGACATAGGGACAGGGCCACCCGAGACCCAGTACTTC.

CDR3 residues: CAITEGGAGNSPLHF. Here the CDR3 DNA reads TGTGCCATCACCGAGGGGGGGGCTGGTAATTCACCCCTCCACTTT. V and J are TRBV10-3 and TRBJ1-6; the D gene is possibly TRBD1 (6 bases). CDR3 size: 15 residues. The ends were cut back, 7 bases at V and 6 bases at J, with 16 bases in the middle. Germline-derived CDR1 and CDR2 are ENHRY and SYGVKD.

V gene TRBV19 combines with J gene TRBJ2-7; possible D gene TRBD1, 6 bases. This CDR3 has 17 amino acids. Between the trimmed V and J ends, which lost 5 bases and 4 bases, there was a span of 24 bases. Germline-derived CDR1 and CDR2 are LNHDA and SQIVND (reference sequence). This CDR3 is CASSPREQGWGSYEQYF. As DNA, the CDR3 is TGTGCCAGTAGTCCCCGAGAACAGGGTTGGGGCTCTTACGAGCAGTACTTC. The whole variable domain, filled in from reference TRBV19 and TRBJ2-7, reads DGGITQSPKYLFRKEGQNVTLSCEQNLNHDAMYWYRQDPGQGLRLIYYSQIVNDFQKGDIAEGYSVSREKKESFPLTVTSAQKNPTAFYLCASSPREQGWGSYEQYFGPGTRLTVT.

The chain joins TRBV11-3 to TRBJ2-1, with D possibly TRBD2 on 5 matching bases. The V gene lost 0 bases and the J gene lost 5 bases, with 11 bases spanning the gap. Germline CDR1 SGHNT, CDR2 YENEEA. The CDR3 is 15 residues long. CDR3 amino acids: CASSLEEARDNEQFF. In nucleotides, the CDR3 is TGTGCCAGCAGCTTAGAGGAGGCGCGGGACAATGAGCAGTTCTTC.

V and J are TRBV2 and TRBJ1-1; 8 positions match TRBD1. The germline V gene has CDR1 SNHLY and CDR2 FYNNEI. The CDR3 loop spans 16 amino acids. V was pared by 7 bases and J by 0 bases, with 10 bases of the junction left unmatched. The CDR3 reads CASKGPRQGMNTEAFF. The CDR3, as DNA: TGTGCCAGCAAGGGGCCTAGACAGGGGATGAACACTGAAGCTTTCTTT. The variable domain in full, with the rest retrieved from reference TRBV2 and TRBJ1-1, is EPEVTQTPSHQVTQMGQEVILRCVPISNHLYFYWYRQILGQKVEFLVSFYNNEISEKSEIFDDQFSVERPDGSNFTLKIRSTKLEDSAMYFCASKGPRQGMNTEAFFGQGTRLTVV.

J is TRBJ2-3 and V is TRBV27; 7 positions agree with TRBD1. The CDR3 runs 13 residues. Germline CDR1 reads MNHEY; CDR2 reads SMNVEV (reference sequence). The V and J ends lost 6 bases and 1 base, in that order; junction bases with no gene match: 1. CDR3 region: CASRDRGTDTQYF. The CDR3 region has the DNA TGTGCCAGCAGAGACAGGGGCACAGATACGCAGTATTTT.

J is TRBJ1-4 and V is TRBV28; 7 positions match TRBD1. Germline trimming cut 6 bases from V and 7 bases from J; bases unmatched to any gene: 2. Germline CDR1 MDHEN, CDR2 SYDVKM. This CDR3 is built from 12 residues. The CDR3 sequence is CASRDRVEKLFF. In DNA, the CDR3 is TGTGCCAGCAGAGACAGGGTTGAAAAACTGTTTTTT.

This rearrangement joins TRBV6-6 to TRBJ2-1; the match to TRBD2 covers 12 bases. The CDR3 is 15 residues long. Germline lookup yields CDR1 MNHNY and CDR2 SVGAGI (reference sequence). V was pared by 9 bases and J by 4 bases, with 7 bases of the junction left unmatched. In DNA, the CDR3 is TGTGCCAGTTTCGGACTAGCGGGGTTTTACAATGAGCAGTTCTTC. Protein product: CASFGLAGFYNEQFF.

This chain links TRBV5-4 with TRBJ2-1, with a weak D call TRBD2 (7 bases). CDR3 length: 14 residues. Trimming left V 4 bases short and J 7 bases short, with 15 bases between. CDR1 is SGHNT and CDR2 is YYREEE in the germline V gene (reference sequence). CDR3 in amino acids: CASSVTGGRNEQFF. DNA of the CDR3: TGTGCCAGCAGCGTCACCGGGGGGCGGAATGAGCAGTTCTTC. The full variable domain, with the rest looked up from reference TRBV5-4 and TRBJ2-1, is ETGVTQSPTHLIKTRGQQVTLRCSSQSGHNTVSWYQQALGQGPQFIFQYYREEENGRGNFPPRFSGLQFPNYSSELNVNALELDDSALYLCASSVTGGRNEQFFGPGTRLTVL.

V is TRBV28 and J is TRBJ2-6; 7 nucleotides align to TRBD2. CDR1 is MDHEN, CDR2 SYDVKM, per germline. The CDR3 is 16 amino acids. The J segment lost 3 bases and the V segment lost 2 bases, leaving 4 bases of the junction unmatched. DNA of the CDR3: TGTGCCAGCAGTTTAACGGGGGGAGTTGGGGCCAACGTCCTGACTTTC. The encoded protein is CASSLTGGVGANVLTF.

The chain is built from TRBV6-5 and TRBJ2-3; D is ambiguous. V lost 10 bases to trimming and J lost 4 bases, with 12 bases between them. This CDR3 is built from 12 residues. Germline assignment: CDR1 MNHEY and CDR2 SVGAGI. The CDR3 protein is CATLRVPDTQYF. For the CDR3, the DNA is TGTGCCACCTTACGGGTCCCAGATACGCAGTATTTT.

This chain connects TRBV27 to TRBJ2-2; 9 nucleotides align to TRBD1. Trimming took 5 bases from V and 5 from J; bases not matched to a gene: 3. Germline V gene data show CDR1 as MNHEY and CDR2 as SMNVEV (reference sequence). The CDR3 is 14 amino acids. Written as DNA, the CDR3 is TGTGCCAGCAGTCCCGGGACAGGGACCGGGGAGCTGTTTTTT. Translated, it gives CASSPGTGTGELFF.

The chain recombines TRBV9 with TRBJ2-1, with a possible D match to TRBD1 (5 bases). V gave up 0 bases and J gave up 9 bases, with 13 bases separating them. The CDR3 contains 14 residues. Germline lookup yields CDR1 SGDLS and CDR2 YYNGEE. This CDR3 is CASSVVSGFGEQFF. The CDR3 nucleotides read TGTGCCAGCAGCGTAGTATCAGGGTTCGGTGAGCAGTTCTTC.

This clone was seen a single time. The CDR3 DNA is TGTGCCAGCAGCTTGTTGGATGGGACATTCGAGCAGTACGTC. Its protein is CASSLLDGTFEQYV. The chain uses TRBV5-6 and TRBJ2-7; maybe TRBD1 (6 bases). The length of the CDR3 is 14 residues. Germline values: CDR1 SGHDT, CDR2 YYEEEE. V shed 1 base and J shed 6 bases, with 14 bases lying between them.

This chain uses TRBV6-6 with TRBJ1-1; possible D gene TRBD1, 6 bases. Trimming took 2 bases from V and 6 from J, leaving 7 bases between them. CDR1 is MNHNY and CDR2 is SVGAGI in the germline V gene (reference sequence). This CDR3 contains 12 residues. CDR3: CASSYGQPEAFF. The CDR3 DNA is TGTGCCAGCAGTTACGGACAGCCTGAAGCTTTCTTT.

The chain joins TRBV2 to TRBJ1-1, with D possibly matching TRBD1 (6 bases). Germline V lookup: CDR1 SNHLY, CDR2 FYNNEI. The CDR3 is made up of 13 amino acids. Trimming removed 9 bases at V and 6 bases at J, with 17 bases between. This CDR3 reads CARTRQGYPEAFF. CDR3 bases: TGTGCCAGAACGCGGCAGGGGTACCCTGAAGCTTTCTTT.

In its sample, this clone was seen once. V and J are TRBV18 and TRBJ1-4, with 10 bases lining up with TRBD1. The ends lost 3 bases at V and 8 bases at J; junction bases unmatched: 3. Germline V gene sequence: CDR1 KGHSH, CDR2 LQKENI. This CDR3 contains 14 residues. CDR3 sequence: CASSPTGGEEKLFF. For the CDR3, the DNA is TGTGCCAGCTCACCGACAGGGGGCGAGGAAAAACTGTTTTTT.